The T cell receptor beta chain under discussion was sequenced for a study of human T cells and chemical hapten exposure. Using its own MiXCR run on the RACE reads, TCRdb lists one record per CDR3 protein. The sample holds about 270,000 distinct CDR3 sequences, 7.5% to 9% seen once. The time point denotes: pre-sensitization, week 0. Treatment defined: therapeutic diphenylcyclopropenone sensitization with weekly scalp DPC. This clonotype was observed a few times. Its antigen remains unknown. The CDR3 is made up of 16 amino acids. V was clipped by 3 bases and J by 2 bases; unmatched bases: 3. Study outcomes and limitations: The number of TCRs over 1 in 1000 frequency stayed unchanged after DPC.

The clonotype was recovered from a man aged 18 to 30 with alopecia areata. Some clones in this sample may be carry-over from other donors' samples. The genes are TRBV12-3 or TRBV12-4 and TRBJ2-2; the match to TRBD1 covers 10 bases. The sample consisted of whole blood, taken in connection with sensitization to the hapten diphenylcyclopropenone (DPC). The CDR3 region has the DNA TGTGCCAGCAGTTTGTGGGACAGGGGTAACACCGGGGAGCTGTTTTTT. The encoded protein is CASSLWDRGNTGELFF.